Given below is one TCR beta chain in context. Its target is unknown. Those donating, healthy Caucasian individuals from Russia, were aged roughly 6 to 100. This record comes from a study of blood T cells in healthy people across ages. Study observations and caveats: Greater diversity and more naive CD4+ cells were seen in long-lived donors than in aged donors.

The second PCR ran roughly 7 to 12 cycles with a sample-barcoded 5' primer and J-beta primers. TCRdb passed the 5' RACE reads through MiXCR, listing each CDR3 protein once. The sample consists of roughly 800,000 distinct CDR3 sequences, 58% of them appearing once. Sequenced sample: blood. This sequence originates from a man younger than 40 in good health.

CDR3 bases: TGTGCCAGCAGCCCCCTCTCCCACTACGAGCAGTACTTC. Translation gives CASSPLSHYEQYF. The rearrangement links TRBV11-2 to TRBJ2-7; D remains ambiguous. CDR1 is SGHAT, CDR2 FQNNGV, per germline. Trimming took 5 bases from V and 3 from J, leaving 11 bases between them. The CDR3 has 13 amino acids. Full variable domain (missing parts from reference TRBV11-2 and TRBJ2-7): EAGVAQSPRYKIIEKRQSVAFWCNPISGHATLYWYQQILGQGPKLLIQFQNNGVVDDSQLPKDRFSAERLKGVDSTLKIQPAKLEDSAVYLCASSPLSHYEQYFGPGTRLTVT.